Each of the 8 T cell receptor beta chains below was sequenced from the same sample in a study of shared clonotypes between healthy human individuals. Repertoires were generated with immunoSEQ multiplex PCR, while TCRdb's copy carries only in-frame clones and drops some. The sample includes fewer than 3 million clones, 85% to 95% seen only once; the top ten take around 0.38%. The sample consisted of naive CD4+ T cells from PBMCs. The subset here: CD45RA+ positively selected. These receptors were taken from a man between 18 and 35 years old in good health. Some clones in this sample may be carry-over from other donors' samples.

The chain couples TRBV4-2 to TRBJ2-7; 7 bases are a match to TRBD1. V trimming: 2 bases; J trimming: 0 bases; junction bases outside the gene matches: 4. CDR1 is LGHNA, CDR2 YNFKEQ, per germline. The CDR3 runs to 15 residues. The CDR3 loop reads CASSQPGQHSYEQYF. The CDR3 bases are TGTGCCAGCAGCCAACCGGGACAGCACTCCTACGAGCAGTACTTC.

V is TRBV6-5 and J is TRBJ1-2; D call uncertain. The germline V gene encodes CDR1 MNHEY and CDR2 SVGAGI. The CDR3 sequence is 12 residues long. V lost 4 bases and J 7 bases, leaving 10 bases between the germline ends. CDR3 DNA: TGTGCCAGCAGTTCGTGGGAGGTTGGCTACACCTTC. Amino acid sequence: CASSSWEVGYTF.

V is TRBV5-1 and J is TRBJ2-7, with 8 bases identical to TRBD2. The J segment lost 4 bases and the V segment lost 6 bases, leaving 9 bases of the junction unmatched. The CDR3 loop spans 14 amino acids. The germline gives CDR1 SGHRS, CDR2 YFSETQ. This CDR3 reads CASTPAGVNYEQYF. CDR3 bases: TGCGCCAGCACCCCAGCGGGAGTAAATTACGAGCAGTACTTC.

The chain links TRBV27 to TRBJ1-2; weak D call: TRBD1 (5 bases). V shed 6 bases and J shed 7 bases, with 15 bases lying between them. The CDR3 consists of 13 residues. Germline CDR1 is MNHEY and CDR2 is SMNVEV (reference sequence). CDR3 DNA: TGTGCCAGCAGACCCCAGGGACTGGGTGGCTACACCTTC. Protein product: CASRPQGLGGYTF.

Remarks on this clone: Different DNA sequences within this sample yield the same CDR3. The chain carries TRBV9 and TRBJ2-3; 10 bases line up with TRBD2. The CDR3 is 16 residues long. V lost 0 bases, J lost 5 bases, and 6 bases stayed unmatched. Germline CDR1 reads SGDLS; CDR2 reads YYNGEE. The CDR3 reads CASSVGKSGRGDTQYF. The CDR3 nucleotides are TGTGCCAGCAGCGTAGGGAAAAGCGGGAGGGGAGATACGCAGTATTTT.

This rearrangement joins TRBV6-1 to TRBJ2-5; no reliable D call. CDR1 MNHNS and CDR2 SASEGT come from the germline V gene. V lost 1 base and J lost 1, with 7 bases in between. This CDR3 is 14 amino acids long. DNA of the CDR3: TGTGCCAGCAGTGAAGGAGTGACCCAAGAGACCCAGTACTTC. Translated: CASSEGVTQETQYF.

In this sample, this clone turned up once. J is TRBJ1-5 and V is TRBV28, with D possibly matching TRBD1 (6 bases). This CDR3 contains 14 residues. Germline-derived CDR1 and CDR2 are MDHEN and SYDVKM. Trimming stripped 3 bases from V and 6 bases from J, with 12 bases between. CDR3 DNA: TGTGCCAGCAGTTTGAGGGGGGGAAGTCAGCCCCAGCATTTT. Residues: CASSLRGGSQPQHF.

This chain joins TRBV5-1 and TRBJ1-2; no firm D call. The ends were cut back, 7 bases at V and 7 bases at J, with 17 bases in the middle. CDR1 SGHRS and CDR2 YFSETQ come from the germline V gene. CDR3 length equals 13 residues. CDR3 loop: CASGPGEVGGYTF. CDR3 nucleotide sequence: TGCGCCAGCGGACCCGGGGAGGTCGGTGGCTACACCTTC.